These T cell receptor beta chains were read from a single sample in a study of blood T cell repertoires in COVID-19. The table came from immunoSEQ multiplex PCR; TCRdb's copy has only in-frame clones and leaves some out. The sample has just over 150,000 clones, 80% to 90% seen once. The specimen was peripheral blood. These receptor sequences come from a woman in her thirties or forties with acute or convalescent COVID-19. Both conserved end residues are part of each CDR3. Fields, in order: CDR3 length, clone size, J gene, D gene, V gene, CDR3 protein, CDR3 DNA. D genes are given only for firm matches. Not every row has a clone size; where given, it reads once, few, many or a size class.

15	.	TRBJ2-1	.	TRBV11-2	CASSFRVDFYNEQFF	TGTGCCAGCAGCTTCAGAGTGGACTTCTACAATGAGCAGTTCTTC
15	.	TRBJ1-2	.	TRBV21-1	CASSKEATGDYGYTF	TGTGCCAGCAGCAAAGAAGCGACAGGGGACTATGGCTACACCTTC
16	.	TRBJ1-3	TRBD1	TRBV9	CASSVSHGQGGNTIYF	TGTGCCAGCAGCGTTAGCCATGGACAGGGCGGAAACACCATATATTTT
16	.	TRBJ2-1	.	TRBV5-1	CASSLVAASSYNEQFF	TGCGCCAGCAGCTTGGTCGCCGCGAGCTCCTACAATGAGCAGTTCTTC
16	.	TRBJ1-2	TRBD1	TRBV2	CARTKGQGRSGYGYTF	TGTGCCAGAACGAAGGGACAGGGGAGAAGTGGCTATGGCTACACCTTC
15	.	TRBJ1-5	TRBD1	TRBV19	CASSAGTGPNQPQHF	TGTGCCAGTAGTGCCGGGACAGGGCCAAATCAGCCCCAGCATTTT
16	.	TRBJ2-1	TRBD2	TRBV10-2	CASLGREVSFYNEQFF	TGCGCCAGCTTAGGCCGGGAGGTCTCCTTTTACAATGAGCAGTTCTTC
15	.	TRBJ1-3	.	TRBV5-1	CASSSGRQVGNTIYF	TGCGCCAGCAGCTCTGGGAGACAGGTTGGAAACACCATATATTTT
14	.	TRBJ2-7	.	TRBV2	CASKPGTTPYEQYF	TGTGCCAGCAAACCCGGGACAACACCTTACGAGCAGTACTTC
19	.	TRBJ2-2	TRBD1	TRBV11-3	CASSLGTHIGTANTGELFF	TGTGCCAGCAGCTTAGGGACTCACATCGGGACAGCCAACACCGGGGAGCTGTTTTTT
14	once	TRBJ2-2	TRBD1	TRBV6-5	CASRGQGAVGELFF	TGTGCCAGCAGGGGACAGGGGGCAGTTGGGGAGCTGTTTTTT
14	.	TRBJ2-7	TRBD1	TRBV28	CASSFLNRGYEQYF	TGTGCCAGCAGTTTCTTGAACAGGGGCTACGAGCAGTACTTC
14	once	TRBJ1-1	.	TRBV9	CASSVGGRGTEAFF	TGTGCCAGCAGCGTAGGTGGCAGGGGCACTGAAGCTTTCTTT
14	once	TRBJ1-5	.	TRBV6-5	CASNLVWSNQPQHF	TGTGCCAGCAACTTAGTATGGAGCAATCAGCCCCAGCATTTT
13	.	TRBJ1-5	.	TRBV24-1	CATSQVSNQPQHF	TGTGCCACCAGTCAGGTCAGCAATCAGCCCCAGCATTTT
16	.	TRBJ1-2	TRBD1	TRBV5-4	CASSTGQGNTIGGYTF	TGTGCCAGCAGCACAGGACAGGGGAACACTATAGGTGGCTACACCTTC
16	.	TRBJ2-3	TRBD2	TRBV24-1	CATSDPSGGPLDTQYF	TGTGCCACCAGTGATCCTAGCGGGGGGCCGCTAGATACGCAGTATTTT
15	.	TRBJ2-1	.	TRBV3-1/TRBV3-2	CASSQGADRYNEQFF	TGTGCCAGCAGCCAAGGAGCGGACCGGTACAATGAGCAGTTCTTC
14	.	TRBJ1-1	.	TRBV21-1	CASSNKTEKGGAFF	TGTGCCAGCAGCAATAAAACCGAAAAAGGGGGAGCTTTCTTT
15	.	TRBJ2-1	TRBD2	TRBV18	CASSPLAGAFGEQFF	TGTGCCAGCTCACCACTAGCGGGGGCTTTCGGTGAGCAGTTCTTC
17	.	TRBJ2-3	.	TRBV16	CASSQEGGVRGTDTQYF	TGTGCCAGCAGCCAAGAAGGAGGGGTACGAGGCACAGATACGCAGTATTTT
15	.	TRBJ1-1	.	TRBV13	CASTPGQLMNTEAFF	TGTGCCAGCACCCCCGGACAGTTAATGAACACTGAAGCTTTCTTT
17	.	TRBJ2-1	TRBD2	TRBV7-8	CASSLGGRIEATHEQFF	TGTGCCAGCAGCTTAGGCGGGAGGATTGAGGCTACACATGAGCAGTTCTTC
15	few	TRBJ2-2	TRBD2	TRBV7-2	CASSLSGRYTGELFF	TGTGCCAGCAGCTTAAGCGGGAGATACACCGGGGAGCTGTTTTTT
13	.	TRBJ2-1	.	TRBV15	CATSREIYNEQFF	TGTGCCACCAGCAGAGAAATATACAATGAGCAGTTCTTC
15	.	TRBJ1-4	TRBD1	TRBV10-1	CASSAGTGGREKLFF	TGCGCCAGCAGCGCCGGGACAGGGGGTCGTGAAAAACTGTTTTTT
17	.	TRBJ2-1	TRBD2	TRBV30	CAWTRLAGFGSYNEQFF	TGTGCCTGGACCCGACTAGCGGGATTCGGGTCCTACAATGAGCAGTTCTTC
14	.	TRBJ2-7	TRBD2	TRBV6-5	CASRGGGGAYEQYF	TGTGCCAGCAGAGGGGGCGGGGGGGCCTACGAGCAGTACTTC
16	.	TRBJ2-2	.	TRBV3-1/TRBV3-2	CASSQDRGKDTGELFF	TGTGCCAGCAGCCAAGACAGGGGAAAGGACACCGGGGAGCTGTTTTTT
15	.	TRBJ2-2	TRBD1	TRBV19	CASSVGTANTGELFF	TGTGCCAGTAGTGTCGGGACAGCGAACACCGGGGAGCTGTTTTTT
13	.	TRBJ1-2	.	TRBV12-5	CASGSNTNYGYTF	TGTGCTAGTGGTTCAAACACTAACTATGGCTACACCTTC
16	.	TRBJ2-2	.	TRBV7-8	CASSLFWGVTAGELFF	TGTGCCAGCAGCTTATTTTGGGGCGTTACGGCCGGGGAGCTGTTTTTT
15	.	TRBJ2-7	.	TRBV28	CASSPRDTSPYEQYF	TGTGCCAGCAGTCCCCGGGACACTTCCCCCTACGAGCAGTACTTC
13	.	TRBJ2-5	.	TRBV12-3/TRBV12-4	CASSLRLQETQYF	TGTGCCAGCAGTTTGCGACTCCAAGAGACCCAGTACTTC
16	.	TRBJ2-7	TRBD1	TRBV7-8	CASSKLTGAHSYEQYF	TGTGCCAGCAGCAAATTGACAGGGGCCCACTCCTACGAGCAGTACTTC
16	.	TRBJ2-1	.	TRBV6-2/TRBV6-3	CASSYPFGGSYNEQFF	TGTGCCAGCAGTTACCCCTTCGGGGGCTCCTACAATGAGCAGTTCTTC
15	.	TRBJ1-5	.	TRBV28	CASSFDQVFNQPQHF	TGTGCCAGCAGTTTCGATCAGGTGTTCAATCAGCCCCAGCATTTT